Given below is one T cell receptor (beta chain) in context. This entry comes from a study of blood T cell repertoires in COVID-19. The method was immunoSEQ multiplex PCR; TCRdb's version includes in-frame clones alone and lacks a portion of them. The data hold approximately 200,000 clones, with 70% to 90% observed a single time. Researchers sorted participants into cohorts using their self-reported clinical history. Within 2 weeks of study entry, exposed participants had contacted a PCR-confirmed or clinician-diagnosed COVID-19 case. Sequenced sample: PBMCs or T cells enriched from blood (not recorded which). The origin of this receptor is a woman between 25 and 40 years old who had been exposed to COVID-19.

The CDR3 is CASSHTPGSYGYTF. As DNA, the CDR3 is TGTGCCAGCAGCCATACTCCAGGGTCCTATGGCTACACCTTC. The genes are TRBV9 and TRBJ1-2; the D gene is possibly TRBD1 (5 bases). CDR1 is SGDLS and CDR2 is YYNGEE in the germline V gene. The ends were cut back, 4 bases at V and 4 bases at J, with 14 bases in the middle. The CDR3 is 14 residues long.